Shown below are 12 T cell receptor beta chains from a single sample sequenced in a study of blood T cell repertoires in COVID-19. The table came from immunoSEQ multiplex PCR; TCRdb's copy has only in-frame clones and leaves some out. Of about 210,000 clones in the sample, around 82% were seen once. The specimen was peripheral blood. Receptors originate from a man in his forties or fifties with active or convalescent COVID-19.

This clone was seen a few times. The rearrangement uses TRBV4-1 and TRBJ1-5, with a tentative D call TRBD1 (6 bases). The CDR3 consists of 16 residues. Germline loops: CDR1 MGHRA, CDR2 YSYEKL. Trimming shortened V by 0 bases and J by 5 bases, and 14 bases separated the two germline ends. The DNA for the CDR3 is TGCGCCAGCAGCCAAGAACGGACAGTTCCCCATCAGCCCCAGCATTTT. Translating gives CASSQERTVPHQPQHF.

The CDR3 sequence is CASSEMGEGNEKLFF. CDR3 bases: TGCGCCAGCAGTGAGATGGGGGAGGGTAATGAAAAACTGTTTTTT. This chain joins TRBV10-2 and TRBJ1-4; D is perhaps TRBD1 (5 bases). The V end was cut by 2 bases, the J end by 4 bases, with 11 bases between. This CDR3 region has 15 residues. Per germline, CDR1 WSHSY and CDR2 SAAADI.

The gene calls are TRBV3-1 (or the pseudogene TRBV3-2) and TRBJ2-2, with 15 positions matching TRBD2. Germline-derived CDR1 and CDR2 are LGHDT and YNNKEL (reference sequence). V lost 4 bases to trimming and J lost 6 bases; unmatched junction nucleotides: 6. The length of the CDR3 is 17 residues. The CDR3 reads CASSLGGLAGGPGELFF. The CDR3, as DNA: TGTGCCAGCAGCCTAGGGGGACTAGCGGGAGGTCCCGGGGAGCTGTTTTTT.

This clone was detected only a few times. The J gene is TRBJ1-2, the V gene TRBV28, with D hard to call. V was shortened by 4 bases and J by 7 bases, with 19 bases between the two germline ends. This CDR3 comprises 15 residues. In germline, CDR1 is MDHEN, CDR2 SYDVKM. The CDR3 spells CASSSPVAGLIGYTF. CDR3 bases: TGTGCCAGCAGTTCCCCCGTGGCAGGACTTATTGGCTACACCTTC.

This sequence joins TRBV7-9 and TRBJ1-5; D remains unclear. The CDR3 sequence is 12 residues long. Germline V CDR1 and CDR2: SEHNR, FQNEAQ (reference sequence). The ends were cut back, 3 bases at V and 5 bases at J, with 5 bases in the middle. The CDR3 loop is CASSLRDQPQHF. Written as DNA, the CDR3 is TGTGCCAGCAGCTTGAGGGATCAGCCCCAGCATTTT.

V is TRBV5-1 and J is TRBJ1-3; D may be TRBD1 (6 bases). With 0 bases removed from V and 2 bases from J, the gap between germline ends came to 6 bases. CDR1 SGHRS and CDR2 YFSETQ come from the germline V gene. The length of the CDR3 is 14 residues. This CDR3 is CASSLAGAGNTIYF. CDR3 coding DNA: TGCGCCAGCAGCTTGGCAGGGGCTGGAAACACCATATATTTT.

The gene calls are TRBV5-1 and TRBJ1-4; D possibly corresponds to TRBD1 (5 bases). Trimming left V 0 bases short and J 12 bases short, with 18 bases between. The CDR3 runs to 15 residues. Germline loops: CDR1 SGHRS, CDR2 YFSETQ. The chain's CDR3 is CASSLAGRRDEELFF. The CDR3 bases are TGCGCCAGCAGCTTGGCCGGGAGGAGGGACGAGGAACTGTTTTTT.

This chain uses TRBV19 with TRBJ2-4; weak D call: TRBD1 (6 bases). Germline lookup yields CDR1 LNHDA and CDR2 SQIVND (reference sequence). V gave up 6 bases and J gave up 0 bases, with 15 bases separating them. The CDR3 loop spans 16 amino acids. The CDR3 nucleotides read TGTGCCAGTAGAGAGTTCGAGGGGGTAGCCAAAAACATTCAGTACTTC. Its translation: CASREFEGVAKNIQYF.

This chain joins TRBV30 and TRBJ1-2; 8 nucleotides line up with TRBD1. The CDR3 has 11 amino acids. Germline loops: CDR1 GTSNPN, CDR2 SVGIG (reference sequence). With V trimmed by 5 bases and J by 7 bases, 3 bases remained unmatched. The CDR3 reads CAWPRGLGYTF. Here the CDR3 DNA reads TGTGCCTGGCCCAGGGGGCTTGGCTACACCTTC.

The chain couples TRBV10-3 to TRBJ1-3; D is uncertain. CDR3 length: 16 amino acids. Germline-derived CDR1 and CDR2 are ENHRY and SYGVKD. The V gene lost 3 bases and the J gene lost 1 base, with 13 bases spanning the gap. The CDR3 reads CAISDTVAGSGNTIYF. Written as DNA, the CDR3 is TGTGCCATCAGTGATACGGTCGCAGGTTCTGGAAACACCATATATTTT.

The J gene is TRBJ2-3, the V gene TRBV7-2; D is unresolved. The germline V and J ends were trimmed by 0 bases and 0 bases, with 16 bases remaining between them. This CDR3 contains 18 residues. Germline lookup yields CDR1 SGHTA and CDR2 FQGNSA. The CDR3 spells CASSLAGVAFPSTDTQYF. CDR3 DNA: TGTGCCAGCAGCTTAGCGGGCGTGGCGTTCCCTAGCACAGATACGCAGTATTTT.

This clone came up once. V gene TRBV6-2 or TRBV6-3 combines with J gene TRBJ2-5; D is perhaps TRBD2 (6 bases). V was shortened by 5 bases and J by 3 bases, with 13 bases between the two germline ends. The CDR3 sequence is 14 residues long. The germline V gene encodes CDR1 MNHEY and CDR2 SVGEGT. The CDR3 DNA sequence: TGTGCCAGCAGTACTGGGACTGGGGAAGAGACCCAGTACTTC. This sequence encodes CASSTGTGEETQYF.